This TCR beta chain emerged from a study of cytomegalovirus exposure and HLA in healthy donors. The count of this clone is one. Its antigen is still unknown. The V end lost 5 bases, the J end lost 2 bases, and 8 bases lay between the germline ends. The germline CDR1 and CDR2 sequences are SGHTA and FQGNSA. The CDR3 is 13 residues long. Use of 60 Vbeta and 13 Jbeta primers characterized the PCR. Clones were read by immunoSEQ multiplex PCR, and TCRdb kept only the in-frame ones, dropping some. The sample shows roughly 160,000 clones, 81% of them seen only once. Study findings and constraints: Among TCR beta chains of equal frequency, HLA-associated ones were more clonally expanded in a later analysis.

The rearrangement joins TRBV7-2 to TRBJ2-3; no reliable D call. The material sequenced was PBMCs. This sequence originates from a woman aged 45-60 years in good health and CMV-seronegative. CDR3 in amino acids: CASSRRFTDTQYF. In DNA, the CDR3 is TGTGCCAGCAGCCGCCGGTTCACAGATACGCAGTATTTT. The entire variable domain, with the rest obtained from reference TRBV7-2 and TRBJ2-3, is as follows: GAGVSQSPSNKVTEKGKDVELRCDPISGHTALYWYRQSLGQGLEFLIYFQGNSAPDKSGLPSDRFSAERTGGSVSTLTIQRTQQEDSAVYLCASSRRFTDTQYFGPGTRLTVL.